This T cell receptor beta chain derives from a study of beta chain features in type 1 diabetes. Study-wide results and caveats: Resolution of whether HLA type affects TCRB rearrangement was not achieved here.

With respect to this clone: Its antigen is as yet unknown.

J gave up 8 bases and V 1 base, and 6 bases lay outside the gene matches. Germline lookup yields CDR1 SGHDN and CDR2 FVKESK. The CDR3 is 14 amino acids. All of the isolated RNA was reverse transcribed, so expressed TCRB transcripts were sequenced. Data came from immunoSEQ multiplex PCR; TCRdb stores just in-frame clones and leaves some out. The sample yields some 140,000 clones, 9% to 9.5% seen once. The authors sorted CD4+ naive, central memory, regulatory and stem cell-like memory cells via CD45RO/CCR7/CD25/CD127/CD95/CD27. V and J are TRBV14 and TRBJ2-5; 8 nucleotides line up with TRBD1. The clonotype originates from a young man in good health. Sequencing was carried out using central memory CD4+ T cells from blood. The CDR3 is CASSQGTGMYTQYF. CDR3 in DNA: TGTGCCAGCAGCCAAGGGACAGGGATGTATACCCAGTACTTC.